The source of this TCR beta chain is a study of blood T cell repertoires in COVID-19. Study-wide background: Some COVID-19 samples were acute and others convalescent; all came from the United States, Italy and Spain. From T cells, B-cell-depleted T cells, or PBMCs came the material, which was cDNA or gDNA.

Original methodology: Scientists estimated how many nucleated cells there were by amplifying reference gene primers. The table came from immunoSEQ multiplex PCR; TCRdb's copy has only in-frame clones and leaves some out. V and J calls and clone size are those listed in that table; D and trimming were worked out from the DNA. The sample consists of just over 250,000 clones, about 87% of them appearing once. The CDR3 sequence is 15 residues long. V gave up 2 bases and J gave up 5 bases; unmatched junction bases: 9. The V gene's germline CDR1 is SQVTM and CDR2 ANQGSEA. This clone has only a few counts. This TCR was sampled from a woman aged 45-59 years with acute or convalescent COVID-19. Sample: peripheral blood. The chain uses TRBV29-1 and TRBJ1-2, with 9 bases that match TRBD1. CDR3 DNA: TGCAGCGTTGAAAGGCGGGACAGGGACTTTTATGGCTACACCTTC. Protein sequence: CSVERRDRDFYGYTF.